Listed here are 8 T cell receptor beta chains from one sample, sequenced in a study of vaccination effects on CD4 cells after COVID-19. Upon completion of about ten days in culture, CD4+ T cells were isolated. Measured with immunoSEQ multiplex PCR; TCRdb has only the in-frame clones, and not every one. The sample lists about 50,000 clones, approximately 80% occurring once. Which antigens these TCRs recognize remains unknown. The source was CD4+ T cells from PBMCs cultured without peptide, collected before COVID-19 vaccination. These receptor sequences come from a human donor who received a COVID-19 vaccine.

This clone was counted only a few times. This chain connects TRBV5-6 to TRBJ1-1; tentative D call: TRBD1 (5 bases). V lost 2 bases, J lost 0 bases, and 17 bases lay in between. This CDR3 has 17 residues. Germline V gives CDR1 SGHDT, CDR2 YYEEEE. CDR3 in amino acids: CASSLAGPGVVNTEAFF. The DNA for the CDR3 is TGTGCCAGCAGCTTAGCGGGGCCCGGGGTCGTGAACACTGAAGCTTTCTTT.

The gene calls are TRBV9 and TRBJ2-2; a possible D gene is TRBD2 (6 bases). CDR1 is SGDLS and CDR2 is YYNGEE in the germline V gene. The V and J ends lost 0 bases and 1 base respectively, with 10 bases between them. The CDR3 loop spans 16 amino acids. The CDR3 nucleotides read TGTGCCAGCAGCGTAGCTACCGGGGGGAACACCGGGGAGCTGTTTTTT. The encoded protein is CASSVATGGNTGELFF.

This clone was picked up one time. The rearrangement links TRBV19 to TRBJ1-5, with D uncertain. The V and J ends lost 5 bases and 5 bases respectively, with 22 bases between them. CDR3 length: 17 amino acids. Germline lookup yields CDR1 LNHDA and CDR2 SQIVND (reference sequence). CDR3 sequence reads: CASSPFGAPGRDQPQHF. CDR3 nucleotide sequence: TGTGCCAGTAGTCCCTTTGGAGCGCCGGGCCGGGATCAGCCCCAGCATTTT. Complete variable domain (other parts from reference TRBV19 and TRBJ1-5): DGGITQSPKYLFRKEGQNVTLSCEQNLNHDAMYWYRQDPGQGLRLIYYSQIVNDFQKGDIAEGYSVSREKKESFPLTVTSAQKNPTAFYLCASSPFGAPGRDQPQHFGDGTRLSIL.

V usage is TRBV27 and J usage is TRBJ2-5; 9 nucleotides match TRBD2. The CDR3 extends over 17 amino acids. J lost 4 bases, V lost 5 bases, and 14 bases had no gene match. Germline V gives CDR1 MNHEY, CDR2 SMNVEV (reference sequence). The CDR3 DNA is TGTGCCAGCAGTCCGCTACGAGGGGCGGGGGGGCGAGAGACCCAGTACTTC. Its protein is CASSPLRGAGGRETQYF.

The V and J genes are TRBV2 and TRBJ2-3; D may be TRBD1 (6 bases). The CDR3 is 14 amino acids. Trimming removed 7 bases at V and 2 bases at J, with 13 bases between. In germline, CDR1 is SNHLY, CDR2 FYNNEI. The CDR3 nucleotides are TGTGCCAGCAAAGAAACAGGGAACACAGATACGCAGTATTTT. The encoded protein is CASKETGNTDTQYF.

The chain is built from TRBV24-1 and TRBJ1-1; a weak D match, TRBD1 (5 bases). The CDR3 extends over 14 amino acids. In germline, CDR1 is KGHDR, CDR2 SFDVKD. V dropped 5 bases and J dropped 1 base, with 10 bases sitting between them. As DNA, the CDR3 is TGTGCCACCAGTGTGGGGACTTCGAACACTGAAGCTTTCTTT. Its translation is CATSVGTSNTEAFF.

The chain carries TRBV10-3 and TRBJ2-3; D remains ambiguous. The germline V and J ends were trimmed by 3 bases and 2 bases, with 9 bases remaining between them. This CDR3 region has 14 residues. CDR1 and CDR2 (germline): ENHRY, SYGVKD. DNA of the CDR3: TGTGCCATCAGTGATTCCCGGCTCACAGATACGCAGTATTTT. It specifies CAISDSRLTDTQYF.

CDR3 amino acids: CASSTHNLATGGNQPQHF. The CDR3 bases are TGTGCCAGTAGTACGCACAACCTCGCAACAGGGGGCAATCAGCCCCAGCATTTT. The chain couples TRBV19 to TRBJ1-5, with 7 bases matching TRBD1. CDR1 and CDR2 (germline): LNHDA, SQIVND (reference sequence). This CDR3 is 18 amino acids long. The V and J ends lost 4 bases and 2 bases, in that order; junction bases with no gene match: 14.